These T cell receptor beta chains were read from a single sample in a study of sequential checkpoint blockade in melanoma. Clones were sequenced by immunoSEQ multiplex PCR, and TCRdb holds only the in-frame ones, with some missing. The repertoire consists of under 25,000 clones, with under 85% occurring once and the leading ten covering 38%. The sequenced sample was CD8+ T cells sorted from blood (inferred from file names), obtained from a patient given nivolumab and ipilimumab in sequence. The source is a human donor with melanoma. The CDR3 runs from the conserved cysteine through the conserved F or W. Fields, in order: J gene, V gene, D gene, CDR3 protein. D genes are given only for firm matches.

>TRBJ1-1|TRBV28|TRBD1
CASSQTRDSRTEAFF
>TRBJ2-7|TRBV7-8|-
CASSFSTGNSYEQYF
>TRBJ1-1|TRBV30|TRBD1
CAWSGQGTFF
>TRBJ2-7|TRBV6-1|-
CASSEGVAVSYEQYF
>TRBJ1-1|TRBV2|TRBD1
CASRQGMNTEAFF
>TRBJ1-1|TRBV19|-
CASSFRDMNTEAFF
>TRBJ1-1|TRBV6-5|-
CASSYGTGLDTEAFF
>TRBJ1-5|TRBV28|TRBD1
CASSGGQGAYSNQPQHF
>TRBJ1-4|TRBV7-9|-
CASSSRQRATNEKLFF
>TRBJ1-5|TRBV19|TRBD1
CASRSPGGRQPQHF
>-|TRBV28|-
CAPWGGGRSYEQYF
>TRBJ1-4|TRBV4-1|-
CASSQEQAGSNEKLFF
>TRBJ1-5|TRBV10-3|TRBD1
CAISDLEGGHLPQHF
>TRBJ2-7|TRBV21-1|-
CASSNGGSYEQYF
>TRBJ2-7|TRBV28|-
CASSFPATGDRKAYEQYF
>TRBJ2-7|TRBV7-6|-
CASSFGQLYEQYF
>TRBJ1-1|TRBV29-1|TRBD1
CSVRTGNLPEAFF
>TRBJ1-4|TRBV9|-
CASSGGGGGSEKLFF
>TRBJ1-1|TRBV7-9|-
CASWAGAMNTEAFF
>TRBJ1-1|TRBV7-9|TRBD1
CASSSPRQGGGMNTEAFF